This is a list of T cell receptor beta chains from one sample in a study of T cells after yellow fever vaccination. Via MiXCR, TCRdb re-called the 5' RACE reads, giving one row per CDR3 protein. The data contain 600,000 to 750,000 distinct CDR3 sequences, about 12% of them singletons. Specimen: PBMCs, collected on the day of the yellow fever booster vaccination. The receptors here all came from a young man who received the YFV17D yellow fever vaccine. CDR3s include the opening cysteine and the closing phenylalanine or tryptophan. A D gene is named only where the DNA matches it firmly. Rows give clone size only sometimes, using once, few, many, or a class for an expanded clone.

TRBV9	TRBJ2-3	TRBD2	few	TGTGCCAGCAGCGTAGGCCTAGCGGGACGAATAGATACGCAGTATTTT	CASSVGLAGRIDTQYF
TRBV5-6	TRBJ2-5	TRBD1	few	TGTGCCAGCAGCTTGGGACGTAACAGGGGCGGAGAGACCCAGTACTTC	CASSLGRNRGGETQYF
TRBV11-2	TRBJ2-1	NA	few	TGTGCCAGCAGCTTAAAAGGAATAGGCGTCCTGGGGAATGAGCAGTTCTTC	CASSLKGIGVLGNEQFF
TRBV7-2	TRBJ2-1	NA	NA	TGTGCCGCGGGGACGTACAATGAGCAGTTCTTC	CAAGTYNEQFF
TRBV7-2	TRBJ2-3	NA	few	TGTGCCAGCAGCTTTCGACGGGCGAATACGCAGTATTTT	CASSFRRANTQYF
TRBV20-1	TRBJ2-7	NA	many	TGCAGTGCTAGTCGATCTTCCTACGAGCAGTACTTC	CSASRSSYEQYF
TRBV20-1	TRBJ2-7	NA	NA	TGCAGTGCAGAAGGGGCTAGCGTAAGGCTGGGCGAGCAGTACTTC	CSAEGASVRLGEQYF
TRBV6-1	TRBJ2-7	NA	NA	TGTGCCACCTCCTTTGGGGTGACCCTATACGAGCAGTACTTC	CATSFGVTLYEQYF
TRBV12-3/TRBV12-4	TRBJ2-7	NA	NA	TGTGCCAGCAGTTTCCAGGGTGTCAACAACGAGCAGTACTTC	CASSFQGVNNEQYF
TRBV6-1	TRBJ2-5	NA	NA	TGTGCCAGCAGCCTAGAAGGGGGGGCAACGACCCAGTACTTC	CASSLEGGATTQYF
TRBV29-1	TRBJ2-7	NA	NA	TGCAGCGTCAGTACCGCCTACGAGCAGTACTTC	CSVSTAYEQYF
TRBV20-1	TRBJ2-4	TRBD1	few	TGCAGTGCTAGGATACAGGGGGCCAAAAACATTCAGTACTTC	CSARIQGAKNIQYF
TRBV29-1	TRBJ2-3	NA	few	TGCAGCGTTGAAGAGTGGGGGGGGGCAGGAGGCGCAGATACGCAGTATTTT	CSVEEWGGAGGADTQYF
TRBV28	TRBJ2-2	NA	few	TGTGCCAGCAACCACCGCCGGGAGCTGTTTTTT	CASNHRRELFF
TRBV11-3	TRBJ2-3	TRBD1	NA	TGTGCCAGCAGCTCTTTTGACAGGGATCCAGATACGCAGTATTTT	CASSSFDRDPDTQYF
TRBV10-3	TRBJ2-7	NA	many	TGTGCCATCAACTCGGGTATAAGCTCCTACGAGCAGTACTTC	CAINSGISSYEQYF
TRBV7-9	TRBJ2-7	NA	NA	TGTGCCAGCAGCTCAAGGGGGAGAGCCTACGAGCAGTACTTC	CASSSRGRAYEQYF
TRBV28	TRBJ1-1	NA	few	TGTGCCAGCACCAAGCGGGGGGCGCTGGCTTTCTTT	CASTKRGALAFF
TRBV12-3/TRBV12-4	TRBJ2-1	NA	NA	TGTGCCAGCAGGGACGCACCCTACAATGAGCAGTTCTTC	CASRDAPYNEQFF
TRBV29-1	TRBJ2-1	NA	NA	TGCAGTGGAACGGGTAGTTCTCCCAATGAGCAGTTCTTC	CSGTGSSPNEQFF
TRBV7-2	TRBJ1-1	NA	NA	TGTGCCAGCAGCTTTCTGACGCAGAACACTGAAGCTTTCTTT	CASSFLTQNTEAFF
TRBV5-1	TRBJ1-4	TRBD1	many	TGCGCCAGCAGCGAACATCAGGGGGGGACTAATGAAAAACTGTTTTTT	CASSEHQGGTNEKLFF
TRBV29-1	TRBJ2-5	NA	NA	TGCAGCGTTGAATCTGGCGCCCGCGGGACCCAGTACTTC	CSVESGARGTQYF
TRBV6-2/TRBV6-3	TRBJ1-5	NA	NA	TGTGCCAGCAGATCCTCCAATCAGCCCCAGCATTTT	CASRSSNQPQHF
TRBV27	TRBJ2-7	NA	NA	TGTGCCAGCAGTTTGGAGGGGAATTTTTACGAGCAGTACTTC	CASSLEGNFYEQYF
TRBV29-1	TRBJ1-2	NA	many	TGCAGCGTTGAGGTTTTTTCGGGGGAAGGCTACACCTTC	CSVEVFSGEGYTF
TRBV7-2	TRBJ1-1	NA	few	TGTGCCAGCAGGTTGGCAACAGGCAGCACTGAAGCTTTCTTT	CASRLATGSTEAFF
TRBV7-6	TRBJ2-1	TRBD2	NA	TGTGCCAGCAGCTCTCGGACTAGCGGGGACAATGAGCAGTTCTTC	CASSSRTSGDNEQFF
TRBV27	TRBJ2-5	TRBD2	NA	TGTGCCAGCACCCAACTAGGGACTAGCGGTTCCCAAGAGACCCAGTACTTC	CASTQLGTSGSQETQYF
TRBV15	TRBJ2-3	TRBD2	NA	TGTGCCACCAGCAGAGATCTCGGCCAGCGGGGGCATACGCAGTATTTT	CATSRDLGQRGHTQYF
TRBV6-2/TRBV6-3	TRBJ1-5	NA	few	TGTGCCAGCAGTCTTGGCCAGATTGACCACCCGGTCCAGCCCCAGCATTTT	CASSLGQIDHPVQPQHF
TRBV12-3/TRBV12-4	TRBJ1-1	NA	NA	TGTGCCAGCAATTTAGCGCCGATGAGAAAGGCTTTCTTT	CASNLAPMRKAFF
TRBV5-4	TRBJ2-3	NA	few	TGTGCCAGCAGTTATAGGCTTCGGGCAGATACGCAGTATTTT	CASSYRLRADTQYF
TRBV20-1	TRBJ1-5	NA	few	TGCAGTGCTAGACTTGACACGTATAGCAATCAGCCCCAGCATTTT	CSARLDTYSNQPQHF
TRBV4-3	TRBJ2-5	TRBD2	once	TGCGCCAGCAGCCAAGACGGGACTAGCGGGCAAGAGACCCAGTACTTC	CASSQDGTSGQETQYF
TRBV20-1	TRBJ2-1	NA	few	TGCAGTGCTAGCACTTTCGACAGCAGCAATGAGCAGTTCTTC	CSASTFDSSNEQFF
TRBV12-3/TRBV12-4	TRBJ1-2	NA	few	TGTGCCAGCAGTCCCGCTGCTGGCTATGGCTACACCTTC	CASSPAAGYGYTF
TRBV27	TRBJ2-7	NA	NA	TGTGCCAGCCTCAGGCTAGTGCCGATCTACGAGCAGTACTTC	CASLRLVPIYEQYF
TRBV20-1	TRBJ2-3	TRBD2	few	TGCAGTGCAGACGGACTAGCGGGAGCAGATACGCAGTATTTT	CSADGLAGADTQYF
TRBV4-1	TRBJ2-3	NA	few	TGCGCCAGCAGCCAAGCAGCGACCACAGATACGCAGTATTTT	CASSQAATTDTQYF
TRBV3-1	TRBJ2-7	TRBD2	few	TGTGCCAGCAGCCAAGACGGCGGGGGGCCCGGATCCCACGAGCAGTACTTC	CASSQDGGGPGSHEQYF
TRBV5-6	TRBJ1-1	NA	NA	TGTGCCAGCAGCTTGGTAGGGAACATGAACACTGAAGCTTTCTTT	CASSLVGNMNTEAFF
TRBV27	TRBJ1-5	TRBD1	NA	TGTGCCAGCAGAGATCAGGGGGACTATCAGCCCCAGCATTTT	CASRDQGDYQPQHF
TRBV10-3	TRBJ2-5	NA	NA	TGTGCCACGCAGCAGGGATCAGAAGAGACCCAGTACTTC	CATQQGSEETQYF
TRBV7-9	TRBJ2-5	NA	NA	TGTGCCAGCAGCCTACCGGACGGTACCAGACAAGAGACCCAGTACTTC	CASSLPDGTRQETQYF
TRBV10-3	TRBJ1-1	TRBD1	NA	TGTGCCATCAGGCGGGACAGGGACACTGAAGCTTTCTTT	CAIRRDRDTEAFF
TRBV10-3	TRBJ2-5	TRBD2	few	TGTGCCATCAGTGAGTCGGGAGGGCTAGCGAAGAAGACCCAGTACTTC	CAISESGGLAKKTQYF
TRBV29-1	TRBJ1-2	NA	NA	TGCAGCGTTGAGGGGGACGGAGGCTACACCTTC	CSVEGDGGYTF
TRBV19	TRBJ2-1	NA	NA	TGTGCCAGTAGAACTTCCCCTAACTACAATGAGCAGTTCTTC	CASRTSPNYNEQFF
TRBV20-1	TRBJ2-3	NA	NA	TGCAGTGCTAGGGATCCTAGCCTCACAGATACGCAGTATTTT	CSARDPSLTDTQYF
TRBV6-1	TRBJ2-5	NA	few	TGTGCCAGCTCGGCCCCTTCTAAAGAGACCCAGTACTTC	CASSAPSKETQYF
TRBV30	TRBJ2-7	NA	NA	TGTGCCTGGAGTGTCCCGGCCTACGAGCAGTACTTC	CAWSVPAYEQYF
TRBV19	TRBJ1-2	TRBD1	few	TGTGCCAGTACCGGGACAGGGGACTATGGCTACACCTTC	CASTGTGDYGYTF